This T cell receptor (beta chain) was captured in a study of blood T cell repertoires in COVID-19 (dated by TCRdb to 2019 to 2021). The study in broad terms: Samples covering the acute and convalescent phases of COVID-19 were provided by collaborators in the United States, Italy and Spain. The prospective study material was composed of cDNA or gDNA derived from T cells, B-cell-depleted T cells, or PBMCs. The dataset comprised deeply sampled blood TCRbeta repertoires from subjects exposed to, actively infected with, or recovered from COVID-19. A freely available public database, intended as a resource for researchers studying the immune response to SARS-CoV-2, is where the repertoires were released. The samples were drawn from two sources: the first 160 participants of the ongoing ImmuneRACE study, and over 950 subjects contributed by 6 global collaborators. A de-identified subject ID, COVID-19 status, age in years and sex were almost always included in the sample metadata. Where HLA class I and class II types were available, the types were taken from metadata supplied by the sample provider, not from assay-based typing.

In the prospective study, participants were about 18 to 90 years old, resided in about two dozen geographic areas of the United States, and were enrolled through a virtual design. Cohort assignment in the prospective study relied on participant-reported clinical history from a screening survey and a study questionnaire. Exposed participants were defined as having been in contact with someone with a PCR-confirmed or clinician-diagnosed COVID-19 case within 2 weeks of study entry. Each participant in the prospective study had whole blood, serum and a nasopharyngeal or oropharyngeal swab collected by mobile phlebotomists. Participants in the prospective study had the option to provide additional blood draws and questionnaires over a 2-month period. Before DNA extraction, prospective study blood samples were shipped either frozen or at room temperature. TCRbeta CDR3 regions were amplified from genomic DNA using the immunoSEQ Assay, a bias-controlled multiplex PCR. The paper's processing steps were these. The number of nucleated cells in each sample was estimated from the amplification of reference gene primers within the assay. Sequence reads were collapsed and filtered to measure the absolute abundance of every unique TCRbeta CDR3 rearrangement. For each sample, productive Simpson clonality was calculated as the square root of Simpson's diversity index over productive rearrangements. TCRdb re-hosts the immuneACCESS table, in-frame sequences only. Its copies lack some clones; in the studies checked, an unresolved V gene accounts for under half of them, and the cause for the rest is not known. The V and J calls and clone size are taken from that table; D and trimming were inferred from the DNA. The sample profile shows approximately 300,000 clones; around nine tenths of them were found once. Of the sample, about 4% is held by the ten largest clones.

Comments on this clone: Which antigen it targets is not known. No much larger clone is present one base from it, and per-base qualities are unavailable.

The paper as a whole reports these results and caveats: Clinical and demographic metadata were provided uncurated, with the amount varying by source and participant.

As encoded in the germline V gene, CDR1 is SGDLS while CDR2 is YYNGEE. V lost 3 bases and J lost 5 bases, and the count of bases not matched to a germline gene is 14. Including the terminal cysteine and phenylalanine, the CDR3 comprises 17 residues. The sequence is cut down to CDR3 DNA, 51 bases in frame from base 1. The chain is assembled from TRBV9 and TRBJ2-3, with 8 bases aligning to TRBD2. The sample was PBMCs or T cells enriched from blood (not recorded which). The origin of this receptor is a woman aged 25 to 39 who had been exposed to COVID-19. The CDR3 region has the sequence CASSAAGLTGGVDTQYF. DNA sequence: TGTGCCAGCAGCGCGGCCGGGTTAACGGGGGGGGTAGATACGCAGTATTTT.